This T cell receptor beta chain was observed in a study of blood T cell repertoires in COVID-19. V gave up 1 base and J gave up 5 bases; unmatched junction bases: 5. The CDR3 is 15 residues long. Germline lookup yields CDR1 SGHVS and CDR2 FQNEAQ. TCRdb keeps only in-frame clones here, not all; method: immunoSEQ multiplex PCR. The data contain some 270,000 clones, about 83% of them singletons. Input material: peripheral blood. The origin of this receptor is an elderly woman with COVID-19, enrolled during active disease. V gene TRBV7-8 combines with J gene TRBJ1-5; 7 bases map to TRBD1. The CDR3 DNA reads TGTGCCAGCAGCTTAGAGGGTAGGGGGCATCAGCCCCAGCATTTT. As protein: CASSLEGRGHQPQHF.